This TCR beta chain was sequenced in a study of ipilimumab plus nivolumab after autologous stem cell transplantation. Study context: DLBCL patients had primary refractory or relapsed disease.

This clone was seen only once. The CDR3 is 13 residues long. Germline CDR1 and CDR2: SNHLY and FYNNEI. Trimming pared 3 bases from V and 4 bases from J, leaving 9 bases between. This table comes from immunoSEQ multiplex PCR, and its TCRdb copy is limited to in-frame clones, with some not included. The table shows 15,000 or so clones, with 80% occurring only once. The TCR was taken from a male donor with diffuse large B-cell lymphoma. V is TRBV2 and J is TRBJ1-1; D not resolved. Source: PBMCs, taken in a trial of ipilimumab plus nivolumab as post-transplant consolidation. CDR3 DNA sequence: TGTGCCAGCAGTGACCCGGGAAGCACTGAAGCTTTCTTT. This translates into CASSDPGSTEAFF.